The present entry profiles one TCR beta chain with its context. The method was immunoSEQ multiplex PCR; TCRdb's version includes in-frame clones alone and lacks a portion of them. The sample includes some 2,100,000 clones, around 95% of them seen just once. The sample is drawn from a study of shared clonotypes between healthy human individuals. CDR1 is GTSNPN and CDR2 is SVGIG in the germline V gene (reference sequence). This CDR3 contains 15 residues. V shed 0 bases and J shed 10 bases, with 16 bases lying between them. The TCR comes from a man aged 18-30 years in good health. The V call is TRBV30, the J call TRBJ1-6; D might be TRBD1 (6 bases). The specimen was naive CD4+ T cells sorted from blood. This sample's subset: CD45RA+ positively selected. The CDR3 spells CAWSVERGPPSPLHF. CDR3 sequence (DNA): TGTGCCTGGAGTGTAGAGCGGGGGCCCCCCTCACCCCTCCACTTT.